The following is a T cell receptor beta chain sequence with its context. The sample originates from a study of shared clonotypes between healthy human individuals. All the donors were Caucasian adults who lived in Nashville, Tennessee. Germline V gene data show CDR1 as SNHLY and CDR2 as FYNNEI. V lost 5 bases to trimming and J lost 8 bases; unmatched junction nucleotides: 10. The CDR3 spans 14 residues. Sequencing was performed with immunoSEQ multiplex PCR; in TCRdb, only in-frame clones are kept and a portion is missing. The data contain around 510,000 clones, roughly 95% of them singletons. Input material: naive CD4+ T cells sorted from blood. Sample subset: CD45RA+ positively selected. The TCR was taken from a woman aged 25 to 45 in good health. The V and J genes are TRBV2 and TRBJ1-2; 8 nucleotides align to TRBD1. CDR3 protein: CASSKWTGSGGYTF. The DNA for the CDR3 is TGTGCCAGCAGTAAATGGACAGGGTCGGGCGGCTACACCTTC. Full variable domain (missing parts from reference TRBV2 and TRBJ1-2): EPEVTQTPSHQVTQMGQEVILRCVPISNHLYFYWYRQILGQKVEFLVSFYNNEISEKSEIFDDQFSVERPDGSNFTLKIRSTKLEDSAMYFCASSKWTGSGGYTFGSGTRLTVV.